This T cell receptor (beta chain) was profiled in a study of blood T cell repertoires in COVID-19. The CDR3 covers 13 residues. Germline assignment: CDR1 SNHLY and CDR2 FYNNEI. Losses at the gene ends were 4 bases for V and 4 bases for J; bases not matched to a gene: 1. TCRdb's table, derived via immunoSEQ multiplex PCR, lists solely in-frame clones and lacks some. Here the sample spans 150,000 or so clones, 80% to 90% being singletons. The gene calls are TRBV2 and TRBJ2-5; 9 bases agree with TRBD2. The TCR was taken from a woman of 80 years or more with acute or convalescent COVID-19. Sequenced: peripheral blood. The CDR3 sequence: CASSVLAGETQYF. The CDR3 DNA reads as TGTGCCAGCAGTGTACTAGCGGGAGAGACCCAGTACTTC.